This T cell receptor beta chain appears in the sequencing data of a study of shared clonotypes between healthy human individuals. Study at large: The study drew on two women and three men aged 18 to 49 as donors.

Using approximately 200 ng DNA, around 30,000 T cell genomes, the sorted-subset replicate PCRs were run. Data came from immunoSEQ multiplex PCR; TCRdb stores just in-frame clones and leaves some out. The table shows 1.5 million to 1.9 million clones, with approximately 98% occurring only once. CDR3 length equals 13 residues. The V gene lost 2 bases and the J gene lost 1 base, with 7 bases spanning the gap. Germline values: CDR1 SGHRS, CDR2 YFSETQ. For this clone: What it recognizes is unknown.

Findings of the study overall: Around 5% was the fraction of naive CD4 clonotypes found shared across a handful of donors.

Specimen: naive CD4+ T cells sorted from blood. This sample's subset: CD45RA+ positively selected. V and J are TRBV5-1 and TRBJ2-7; D is possibly TRBD1 (5 bases). The TCR was taken from a man aged 30 to 45 in good health. CDR3 coding DNA: TGCGCCAGCAGCTTTCGACAGTCCTACGAGCAGTACTTC. This translates into CASSFRQSYEQYF.